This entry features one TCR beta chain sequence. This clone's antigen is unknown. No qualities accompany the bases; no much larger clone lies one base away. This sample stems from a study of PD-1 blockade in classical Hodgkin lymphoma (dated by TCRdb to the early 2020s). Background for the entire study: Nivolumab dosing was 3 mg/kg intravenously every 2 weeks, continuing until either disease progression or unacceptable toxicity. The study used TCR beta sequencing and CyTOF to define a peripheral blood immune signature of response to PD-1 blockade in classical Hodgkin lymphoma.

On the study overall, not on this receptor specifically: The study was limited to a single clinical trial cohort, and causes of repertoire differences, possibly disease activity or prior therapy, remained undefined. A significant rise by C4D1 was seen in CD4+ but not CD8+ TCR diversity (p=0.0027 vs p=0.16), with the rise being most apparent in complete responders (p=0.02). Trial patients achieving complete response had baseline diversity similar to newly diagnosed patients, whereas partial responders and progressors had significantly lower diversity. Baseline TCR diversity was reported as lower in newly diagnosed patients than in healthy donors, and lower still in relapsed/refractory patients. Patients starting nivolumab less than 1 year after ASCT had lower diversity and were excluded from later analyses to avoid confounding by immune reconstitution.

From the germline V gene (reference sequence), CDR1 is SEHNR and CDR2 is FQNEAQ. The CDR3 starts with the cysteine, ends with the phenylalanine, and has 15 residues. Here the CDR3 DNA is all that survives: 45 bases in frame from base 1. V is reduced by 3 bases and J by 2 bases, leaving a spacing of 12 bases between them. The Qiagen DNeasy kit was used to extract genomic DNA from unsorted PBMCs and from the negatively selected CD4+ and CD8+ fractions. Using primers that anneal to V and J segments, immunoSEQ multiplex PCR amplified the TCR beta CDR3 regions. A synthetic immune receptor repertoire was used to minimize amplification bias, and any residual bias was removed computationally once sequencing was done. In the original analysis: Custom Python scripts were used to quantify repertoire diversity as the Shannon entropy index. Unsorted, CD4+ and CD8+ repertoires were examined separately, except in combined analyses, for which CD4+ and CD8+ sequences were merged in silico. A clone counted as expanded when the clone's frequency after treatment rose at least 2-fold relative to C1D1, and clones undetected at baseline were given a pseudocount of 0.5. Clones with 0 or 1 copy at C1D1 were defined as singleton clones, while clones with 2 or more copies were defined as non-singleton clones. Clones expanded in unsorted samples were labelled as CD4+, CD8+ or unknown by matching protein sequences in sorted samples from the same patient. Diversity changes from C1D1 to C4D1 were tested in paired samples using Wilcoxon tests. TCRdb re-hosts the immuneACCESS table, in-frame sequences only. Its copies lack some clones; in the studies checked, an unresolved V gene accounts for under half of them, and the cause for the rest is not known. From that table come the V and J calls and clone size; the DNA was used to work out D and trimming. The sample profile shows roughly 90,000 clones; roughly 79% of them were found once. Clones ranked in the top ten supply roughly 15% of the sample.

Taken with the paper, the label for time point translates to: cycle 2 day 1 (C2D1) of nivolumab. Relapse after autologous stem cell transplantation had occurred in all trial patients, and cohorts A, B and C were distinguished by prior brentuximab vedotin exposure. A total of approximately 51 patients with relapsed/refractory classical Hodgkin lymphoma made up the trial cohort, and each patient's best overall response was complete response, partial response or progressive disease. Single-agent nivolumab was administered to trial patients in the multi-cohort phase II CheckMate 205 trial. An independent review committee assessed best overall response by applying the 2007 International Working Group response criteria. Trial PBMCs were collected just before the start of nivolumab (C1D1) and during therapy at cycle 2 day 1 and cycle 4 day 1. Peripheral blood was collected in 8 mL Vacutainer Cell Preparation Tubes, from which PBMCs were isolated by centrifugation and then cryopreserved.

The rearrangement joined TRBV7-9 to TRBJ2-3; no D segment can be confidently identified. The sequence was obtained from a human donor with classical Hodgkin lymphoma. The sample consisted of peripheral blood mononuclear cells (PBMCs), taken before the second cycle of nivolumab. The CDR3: CASSFGRLNTDTQYF. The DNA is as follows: TGTGCCAGCAGCTTTGGCAGGCTTAACACAGATACGCAGTATTTT.